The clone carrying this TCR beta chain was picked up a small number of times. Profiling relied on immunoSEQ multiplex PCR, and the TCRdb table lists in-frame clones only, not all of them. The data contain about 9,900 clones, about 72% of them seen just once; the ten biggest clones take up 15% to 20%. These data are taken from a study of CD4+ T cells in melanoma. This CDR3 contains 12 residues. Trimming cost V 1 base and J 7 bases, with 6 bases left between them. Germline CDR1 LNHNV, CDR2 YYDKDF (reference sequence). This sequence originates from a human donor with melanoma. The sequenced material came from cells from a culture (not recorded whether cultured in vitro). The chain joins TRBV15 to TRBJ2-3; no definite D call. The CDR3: CATSRVGNTQYF. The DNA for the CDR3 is TGTGCCACCAGCAGAGTGGGAAATACGCAGTATTTT. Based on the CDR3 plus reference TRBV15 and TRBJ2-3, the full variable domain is DAMVIQNPRYQVTQFGKPVTLSCSQTLNHNVMYWYQQKSSQAPKLLFHYYDKDFNNEADTPDNFQSRRPNTSFCFLDIRSPGLGDTAMYLCATSRVGNTQYFGPGTRLTVL.